This T cell receptor beta chain was sequenced in a study of regulatory T cells in long-lasting Graves disease. Investigators prepared the TCR beta libraries by applying iRepertoire HTBI primers and Arm-PCR of CDR3 regions. TCRdb re-analysed the multiplex PCR reads in MiXCR, keeping a single row per CDR3 protein. This sample has almost 450,000 distinct CDR3 sequences; roughly 17% occur once, and the top ten carry roughly 10%. CDR1 and CDR2 from the germline V gene are SGHTA and FQGNSA. J lost 6 bases, V lost 2 bases, and 21 bases had no gene match. This CDR3 region has 20 residues. This clonotype occurred many times. Described time point: newly diagnosed GD, antithyroid drugs for less than 3 months. The TCR library was prepared using RNA isolated from PBMCs. These data also formed part of another study, on T cells in Graves' hyperthyroidism and ophthalmopathy.

The TCR originated in a woman younger than 45 with Graves disease. The V gene is TRBV7-2, the J gene TRBJ2-1; 8 bases map to TRBD1. Material: peripheral blood mononuclear cells (PBMCs), obtained at new diagnosis, from a patient treated with antithyroid drugs. The CDR3: CASSLLLAYRGDTRGNEQFF. CDR3 DNA: TGTGCCAGCAGCTTACTTTTAGCTTACAGGGGGGACACGAGGGGCAATGAGCAGTTCTTC.